The following is a TCR beta chain sequence with its context. Trimming took 3 bases from V and 8 from J; bases not matched to a gene: 3. The CDR3 totals 15 residues. Per the germline V gene, CDR1 is LNHDA and CDR2 is SQIVND (reference sequence). The sample belongs to a study of post-analysis software for immune sequencing data. Libraries were made from TCR beta cDNA, and they carried unique molecular identifiers. TCRdb called the PCR reads again in MiXCR, with one record for every CDR3 protein. This sample has around 160,000 distinct CDR3 sequences, with about 36% found just once. The sequencing used blood, collected after autologous hematopoietic stem cell transplantation. The sequence was obtained from a girl aged 5 to 17 with multiple sclerosis. The genes are TRBV19 and TRBJ2-1; the match to TRBD2 covers 14 bases. CDR3 DNA sequence: TGTGCCAGTAGTATCCGACTAGCGGGAGGGGATGAGCAGTTCTTC. Amino acid sequence: CASSIRLAGGDEQFF.